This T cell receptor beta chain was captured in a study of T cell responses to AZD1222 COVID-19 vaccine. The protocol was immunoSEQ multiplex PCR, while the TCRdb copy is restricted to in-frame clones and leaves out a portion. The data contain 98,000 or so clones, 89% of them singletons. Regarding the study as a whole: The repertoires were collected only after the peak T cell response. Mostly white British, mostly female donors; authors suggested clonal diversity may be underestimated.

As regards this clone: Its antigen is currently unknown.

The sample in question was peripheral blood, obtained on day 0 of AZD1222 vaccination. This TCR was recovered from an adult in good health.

The CDR3 sequence is CASSGGSPLHF. In DNA, the CDR3 is TGTGCCAGCAGTGGAGGCTCACCCCTCCACTTT. This chain uses TRBV25-1 with TRBJ1-6; D is uncertain. Looked up from germline, CDR1 is MGHDK and CDR2 is SYGVNS. CDR3 length: 11 amino acids. V lost 4 bases to trimming and J lost 10 bases, with 5 bases between them.